The 19 T cell receptor beta chains given below trace back to one sample, sequenced in a study of blood T cells in healthy people across ages. A J-beta primer mix and a sample-barcoded 5' primer were used in a second PCR of roughly 6 to 11 cycles. From the 5' RACE reads, TCRdb called clonotypes with MiXCR, one entry per CDR3 protein. The sample holds fewer than 2,000,000 distinct CDR3 sequences, 34% seen once. Sequencing input: blood. Source of these receptors: a woman aged 30 to 39 in good health.

This clonotype was detected a few times. The gene calls are TRBV5-1 and TRBJ2-3, with 8 bases that match TRBD1. CDR1 is SGHRS and CDR2 is YFSETQ in the germline V gene. The V and J ends lost 0 bases and 5 bases, in that order; junction bases with no gene match: 17. The CDR3 extends over 19 amino acids. The CDR3 is CASSLAPQGTGGFGDTQYF. The DNA of the CDR3 is TGCGCCAGCAGCTTGGCCCCCCAAGGGACAGGCGGGTTTGGAGATACGCAGTATTTT.

The chain joins TRBV7-6 to TRBJ2-7, with D tentatively TRBD2 (5 bases). CDR3 length equals 15 residues. Germline V lookup: CDR1 SGHVS, CDR2 FNYEAQ. The V and J ends lost 2 bases and 2 bases respectively, with 13 bases between them. The chain's CDR3 is CASSLRGGPTYEQYF. CDR3 DNA: TGTGCCAGCAGCTTACGTGGCGGGCCCACCTACGAGCAGTACTTC.

This clonotype appeared a few times. V usage is TRBV10-3 and J usage is TRBJ1-2, with 9 nucleotides matching TRBD1. Unmatched junction bases numbered 6, after V lost 3 bases and J lost 4 bases. This CDR3 has 15 amino acids. The germline V gene has CDR1 ENHRY and CDR2 SYGVKD. DNA of the CDR3: TGTGCCATCAGTGACAGGACAGGGGCAAGCTATGGCTACACCTTC. It yields the protein CAISDRTGASYGYTF.

The chain uses TRBV7-9 and TRBJ1-1, with D maybe TRBD1 (5 bases). CDR1 SEHNR and CDR2 FQNEAQ come from the germline V gene (reference sequence). There are 13 residues in the CDR3. The ends were cut back, 2 bases at V and 3 bases at J, with 7 bases in the middle. This CDR3 reads CASSLLQDTEAFF. The DNA for the CDR3 is TGTGCCAGCAGCTTATTACAGGACACTGAAGCTTTCTTT.

The V and J genes are TRBV20-1 and TRBJ1-2; 7 nucleotides line up with TRBD1. The CDR3 length is 14 residues. Germline V gene data show CDR1 as DFQATT and CDR2 as SNEGSKA (reference sequence). The trim removed 2 bases at V and 7 bases at J, leaving 10 bases unmatched. In DNA form, the CDR3 reads TGCAGTGCTAGACAACCGGGACAGTTGGCTGGCTACACCTTC. Translating gives CSARQPGQLAGYTF.

This chain uses TRBV7-2 with TRBJ1-1; no firm D call. CDR1 and CDR2 (germline): SGHTA, FQGNSA. V gave up 1 base and J gave up 6 bases, with 9 bases separating them. The CDR3 has 13 residues. The CDR3 DNA is TGTGCCAGCAGCTTAGGTTGGATAGCTGAAGCTTTCTTT. Its translation is CASSLGWIAEAFF.

The rearrangement uses TRBV5-6 and TRBJ2-7; TRBD1 matches at 12 bases. From germline, CDR1 is SGHDT and CDR2 YYEEEE. V lost 9 bases to trimming and J lost 5 bases; unmatched junction nucleotides: 9. The CDR3 is 14 residues long. This CDR3 reads CATATGTGGNEQYF. The CDR3 nucleotides are TGTGCCACCGCGACCGGGACAGGGGGCAACGAGCAGTACTTC.

The V and J genes are TRBV10-3 and TRBJ1-5, with D hard to call. V was clipped by 3 bases and J by 3 bases, with 9 bases between them. Germline CDR1 reads ENHRY; CDR2 reads SYGVKD. The CDR3 is made up of 14 amino acids. This chain's CDR3 is CAISEIGNNQPQHF. In DNA form, the CDR3 reads TGTGCCATCAGTGAAATCGGCAACAATCAGCCCCAGCATTTT.

This clonotype was seen more than once but under ten times. The chain links TRBV5-1 to TRBJ2-5, with D unclear. V gave up 1 base and J gave up 5 bases, with 15 bases separating them. Germline assignment: CDR1 SGHRS and CDR2 YFSETQ. This CDR3 spans 15 amino acids. In nucleotides, the CDR3 is TGCGCCAGCAGCTTGCTTGGCCAAACCAGGGAGACCCAGTACTTC. Translating gives CASSLLGQTRETQYF.

This clonotype showed up just a few times. This chain connects TRBV6-1 to TRBJ2-5, with D tentatively TRBD1 or TRBD2 (6 bases each). The V gene's germline CDR1 is MNHNS and CDR2 SASEGT. Trimming pared 5 bases from V and 7 bases from J, leaving 26 bases between. The CDR3 spans 17 residues. The CDR3 DNA reads as TGTGCCAGCAGTCGAGGGAGGACAGCGTCTCGGATCGGGACCCAGTACTTC. This sequence encodes CASSRGRTASRIGTQYF.

The chain carries TRBV6-5 and TRBJ1-1; D remains unclear. Trimming pared 6 bases from V and 6 bases from J, leaving 11 bases between. Germline CDR1 MNHEY, CDR2 SVGAGI. This CDR3 has 12 amino acids. The CDR3 is CASRSPVAEAFF. The CDR3 nucleotides are TGTGCCAGCAGGAGCCCGGTTGCTGAAGCTTTCTTT.

As for this clonotype: The junction departs from germline at one end; a sequencing error may be responsible. The chain is built from TRBV4-1 and TRBJ2-7, with D tentatively TRBD2 (5 bases). CDR3 length: 14 residues. Per the germline V gene, CDR1 is MGHRA and CDR2 is YSYEKL. CDR3 loop: CASSSHTRPYEQCF. The CDR3 nucleotides read TGCGCCAGCAGCTCACATACTAGGCCCTACGAGCAGTGCTTC.

The chain recombines TRBV15 with TRBJ1-1; D gene ambiguous. There are 16 residues in the CDR3. Trimming pared 1 base from V and 3 bases from J, leaving 15 bases between. CDR1 and CDR2 (germline): LNHNV, YYDKDF (reference sequence). DNA for the CDR3: TGTGCCACCAGCAGAGTGGTTCGGGTGTTGGACACTGAAGCTTTCTTT. Encoded protein: CATSRVVRVLDTEAFF. Based on the CDR3 plus reference TRBV15 and TRBJ1-1, the full variable domain is DAMVIQNPRYQVTQFGKPVTLSCSQTLNHNVMYWYQQKSSQAPKLLFHYYDKDFNNEADTPDNFQSRRPNTSFCFLDIRSPGLGDTAMYLCATSRVVRVLDTEAFFGQGTRLTVV.

This sequence joins TRBV28 and TRBJ2-2, with TRBD2 matching 7 bases. The CDR3 is made up of 16 amino acids. CDR1 MDHEN and CDR2 SYDVKM come from the germline V gene. V trimming: 2 bases; J trimming: 5 bases; junction bases outside the gene matches: 8. The CDR3 sequence is CASSLLAAAGTGELFF. Here the CDR3 DNA reads TGTGCCAGCAGTTTACTAGCGGCGGCGGGGACCGGGGAGCTGTTTTTT.

The chain carries TRBV6-8 and TRBJ2-5, with 9 bases matching TRBD2. Per germline, CDR1 MNHGY and CDR2 SAAAGT. The CDR3 is made up of 17 amino acids. The V gene end was trimmed by 5 bases and the J gene end by 5 bases; junction bases not matched to a gene: 15. The CDR3 DNA is TGTGCCAGCAGTCCTACCAGAGTAGCGGGAGAGGGTGAGACCCAGTACTTC. This translates into CASSPTRVAGEGETQYF.

The chain uses TRBV7-9 and TRBJ1-5; 7 bases fit TRBD1. Germline V gene lookup returns CDR1 SEHNR and CDR2 FQNEAQ (reference sequence). The length of the CDR3 is 16 residues. J gave up 0 bases and V 3 bases, and 5 bases lay outside the gene matches. The CDR3: CASSLGTVFSNQPQHF. The CDR3 nucleotides are TGTGCCAGCAGCTTGGGGACAGTTTTTAGCAATCAGCCCCAGCATTTT.

This chain joins TRBV10-3 and TRBJ1-4; TRBD1 is a possible D gene (6 bases). The V end lost 2 bases, the J end lost 7 bases, and 11 bases lay between the germline ends. The CDR3 is 14 amino acids. The germline CDR1 and CDR2 sequences are ENHRY and SYGVKD. This CDR3 reads CAISEMGAVEKLFF. For the CDR3, the DNA is TGTGCCATCAGTGAGATGGGGGCGGTTGAAAAACTGTTTTTT.

This clonotype was observed at least ten times. The chain joins TRBV10-3 to TRBJ1-5; D not certain. This CDR3 has 13 residues. V was pared by 10 bases and J by 3 bases, with 13 bases between. Looked up from germline, CDR1 is ENHRY and CDR2 is SYGVKD. The CDR3 loop is CATQGQINQPQHF. The DNA of the CDR3 is TGTGCCACGCAAGGGCAGATCAATCAGCCCCAGCATTTT.

The chain couples TRBV30 to TRBJ2-1; D not certain. CDR3 length equals 11 residues. The germline V and J ends were trimmed by 4 bases and 7 bases, with 8 bases remaining between them. CDR1 and CDR2 from the germline V gene are GTSNPN and SVGIG (reference sequence). CDR3 sequence: CAWTSGNEQFF. In nucleotides, the CDR3 is TGTGCCTGGACTTCCGGAAATGAGCAGTTCTTC.